This TCR beta chain was sequenced in a study of T cells in Graves' hyperthyroidism and ophthalmopathy. Across the study: It was at initial diagnosis, before any treatment, that peripheral blood was collected.

This clonotype was counted ten times or more. Each person with ophthalmopathy scored at least 3 on the Clinical Activity Score, reached NOSPECS grade 4 or higher, and had been ill under 3 months. Exclusion followed for patients with uncontrolled infection, other autoimmune disease, pregnancy or lactation. Amplification targeted TCR beta CDR3 regions from RNA transcripts. The TCR CDR3 was amplified in a first-round RT-PCR using the HTBI primer set. MiXCR was run by TCRdb on the multiplex PCR reads, yielding one entry per CDR3 protein. The data hold 490,000 or so distinct CDR3 sequences, with around a fifth observed a single time. Between the trimmed V and J ends, which lost 4 bases and 5 bases, there was a span of 14 bases. The CDR3 runs 15 residues. Germline assignment: CDR1 MDHEN and CDR2 SYDVKM.

This clonotype was obtained from a woman in her seventies with Graves' ophthalmopathy. The sequencing sample was made of blood. The chain has TRBV28 and TRBJ1-4; possible D gene TRBD1, 6 bases. This CDR3 reads CASSSLQGGNEKLFF. DNA of the CDR3: TGTGCCAGCAGTTCGCTACAGGGAGGGAATGAAAAACTGTTTTTT.